The rows below give T cell receptor beta chains drawn from one sample of a study of blood T cells in healthy people across ages. TCRdb itself ran the 5' RACE reads through MiXCR, one entry per CDR3 protein. The repertoire holds approximately 730,000 distinct CDR3 sequences, with 35% to 45% as singletons. Sequencing was done on a sample of blood. These receptors all come from an older woman in good health. CDR3s include the opening cysteine and the closing phenylalanine or tryptophan. A D gene is named only where the DNA matches it firmly. A row's size may be missing; if present it is once, few, many or a size class.

d_call j_call v_call clone_size cdr3_nt cdr3_aa
- TRBJ1-5 TRBV27 - TGTGCCAGCAGTTTACCGTCCGCTAAGGGGTCCAATCAGCCCCAGCATTTT CASSLPSAKGSNQPQHF
- TRBJ2-5 TRBV6-5 many TGTGCCAGCAGTTACTTTGGGGAGACCCAGTACTTC CASSYFGETQYF
TRBD1 TRBJ2-2 TRBV7-2 - TGTGCCAGCAGCTTAGCAGGGACAGAGAACACCGGGGAGCTGTTTTTT CASSLAGTENTGELFF
- TRBJ2-1 TRBV9 - TGTGCCAGCAGCGTAGGGGGAAAGCAGTTCTTC CASSVGGKQFF
- TRBJ2-7 TRBV7-2 - TGTGCCAGCAGCTTTGGGGGCTTGAGACTAACCTACAATAAGCAGTACTTC CASSFGGLRLTYNKQYF
TRBD2 TRBJ2-1 TRBV4-1 few TGCGCCAGCAGCCAAGGTATCGGGGGGGTCTCCTACAATGAGCAGTTCTTC CASSQGIGGVSYNEQFF
- TRBJ2-6 TRBV10-3 - TGTGCCATCAGAGGGCCTGAGGCCAACGTCCTGACTTTC CAIRGPEANVLTF
TRBD2 TRBJ2-1 TRBV12-3/TRBV12-4 few TGTGCCAGCAGTATCGGACTAGCGGGAGTGGGTGAGCAGTTCTTC CASSIGLAGVGEQFF
TRBD2 TRBJ2-7 TRBV6-6 - TGTGCCAGCGGCGGGAGGGCCCACGAGCAGTACTTC CASGGRAHEQYF
TRBD1 TRBJ1-4 TRBV7-9 once TGTGCCAGCAGCACCTGGACAGGGGGCGAGGAAAAACTGTTTTTT CASSTWTGGEEKLFF
- TRBJ1-4 TRBV29-1 few TGCAGCGTGGCAGACAGAAGTAATGAAAAACTGTTTTTT CSVADRSNEKLFF
TRBD1 TRBJ1-6 TRBV9 few TGTGCCAGCAGCGAACAGGCAGGGGGTTCACCCCTCCACTTT CASSEQAGGSPLHF
TRBD1 TRBJ2-5 TRBV7-2 few TGTGCCAGCAGCTTAGTACAGGGGGAAGAGACCCAGTACTTC CASSLVQGEETQYF
TRBD2 TRBJ2-3 TRBV20-1 few TGCAGTGCTAGAGATAGGCTAGCGGGAGCTTACGGTACGCAGTATTTT CSARDRLAGAYGTQYF
TRBD2 TRBJ2-7 TRBV20-1 - TGCAGTGCTGGCGAACCGGGAGGTTCCTACGAGCAGTACTTC CSAGEPGGSYEQYF
TRBD2 TRBJ2-1 TRBV6-5 - TGTGCCAGCAATCAAGCGGGGCCCTCCTACAATGAGCAGTTCTTC CASNQAGPSYNEQFF
- TRBJ1-1 TRBV6-5 few TGTGCCAGCAGCTTAGGACTCCCCGGCACTGAAGCTTTCTTT CASSLGLPGTEAFF
TRBD2 TRBJ2-7 TRBV20-1 - TGCAGTGCTAAAAGCGGGAGGGCCGATTACGAGCAGTACTTC CSAKSGRADYEQYF
TRBD1 TRBJ1-1 TRBV20-1 - TGCAGTGCTGGCAATACAGGGGAGAGCGCTGAAGCTTTCTTT CSAGNTGESAEAFF
TRBD2 TRBJ2-5 TRBV20-1 - TGCAGTGCAACCTCGACTAGCCTGGAGACCCAGTACTTC CSATSTSLETQYF
TRBD1 TRBJ1-4 TRBV6-1 few TGTGCCACTTCCCGGGACGGGACAGCTAATGAAAAACTGTTTTTT CATSRDGTANEKLFF
- TRBJ2-1 TRBV10-3 - TGTGCCATCAGTGGGACTCCCAATGAGCAGTTCTTC CAISGTPNEQFF
- TRBJ1-6 TRBV5-1 once TGCGCCAGCAGCTTGGCAGGACGTGGCTCACCCCTCCACTTT CASSLAGRGSPLHF
TRBD1 TRBJ2-7 TRBV30 - TGTGCCTGGAGTAGGACAGGGGGGTTTGACGAGCAGTACTTC CAWSRTGGFDEQYF
TRBD1 TRBJ1-5 TRBV29-1 - TGCAGCGTTACAGGGGGCGCTGAGGGTCAGCCCCAGCATTTT CSVTGGAEGQPQHF
TRBD1 TRBJ1-4 TRBV29-1 once TGCAGCGCCGGGACAGGGTCTGCAACTAATGAAAAACTGTTTTTT CSAGTGSATNEKLFF
- TRBJ2-6 TRBV29-1 - TGCAGCGTTGAATCGCCGGCTGGGGCCAACGTCCTGACTTTC CSVESPAGANVLTF
- TRBJ1-2 TRBV7-3 - TGTGCCAGCAGCCCCGGCGCTGGGGAGCATTATGGCTACACCTTC CASSPGAGEHYGYTF
- TRBJ2-2 TRBV5-6 - TGTGCCAGCGGCTTGAGTATCCAGGGGGGGAACACCGGGGAGCTGTTTTTT CASGLSIQGGNTGELFF
- TRBJ2-7 TRBV7-2 few TGTGCCAGCAGCTTAGTGGTAGGGCCAGGCTCCTACGAGCAGTACTTC CASSLVVGPGSYEQYF
- TRBJ1-2 TRBV12-3/TRBV12-4 many TGTGCCAGCAGTTTAGGTTTTAACTATGGCTACACCTTC CASSLGFNYGYTF
- TRBJ2-5 TRBV5-1 many TGCGCCAGCAGCTCCCGACGGGGAACCCAAGAGACCCAGTACTTC CASSSRRGTQETQYF
- TRBJ2-4 TRBV21-1 - TGTGCCAGCAGCATCACCTACAGGAAGGTGGCCAAAAACATTCAGTACTTC CASSITYRKVAKNIQYF
TRBD2 TRBJ2-5 TRBV3-1 few TGTGCCAGCAGCCGGGGACTAGCGGGGATCCAAGAGACCCAGTACTTC CASSRGLAGIQETQYF
- TRBJ2-3 TRBV25-1 once TGTGCCAGCAGTGAATTCGGGCAGAGAAGCACAGATACGCAGTATTTT CASSEFGQRSTDTQYF
- TRBJ2-5 TRBV27 - TGTGCCAGCAGTTTTTGGAGTTCCGAGGGGACCCAGTACTTC CASSFWSSEGTQYF
- TRBJ2-4 TRBV6-1 few TGTGCCAGCAGCCCCGGCGACTTAGCCAAAAACATTCAGTACTTC CASSPGDLAKNIQYF
TRBD1 TRBJ2-1 TRBV4-3 - TGCGCCAGCAGCCCCGTGACAGGGGGCGTCTACAATGAGCAGTTCTTC CASSPVTGGVYNEQFF
TRBD2 TRBJ2-2 TRBV20-1 few TGCAGTGCTTCAAAGGGCGGGGGGAACACCGGGGAGCTGTTTTTT CSASKGGGNTGELFF
TRBD1 TRBJ2-5 TRBV20-1 few TGCAGTGCACCTGGACAGGGGTTGGAGACCCAGTACTTC CSAPGQGLETQYF
TRBD1 TRBJ2-1 TRBV9 - TGTGCCAGCAGCGTATTGGGGACAGGGGATCGGTACGGTGAGCAGTTCTTC CASSVLGTGDRYGEQFF
- TRBJ2-5 TRBV6-5 - TGTGCCAGCAGTTATGTATTGCGAGGGGACGGGGAGCAGTACTTC CASSYVLRGDGEQYF
- TRBJ2-7 TRBV20-1 - TGCAGTGCTAGAGGGGCAGGGGAGTGGGAGCAGTACTTC CSARGAGEWEQYF
TRBD2 TRBJ2-1 TRBV18 - TGTGCCAGCTCACCATCGAGCGGGGGGGATGACAATGAGCAGTTCTTC CASSPSSGGDDNEQFF
TRBD2 TRBJ2-1 TRBV3-1 - TGTGCCAGCAGCCACTGGGGGAGGGAGTCCAATGAGCAGTTCTTC CASSHWGRESNEQFF
TRBD1 TRBJ1-4 TRBV7-9 - TGTGCCAGCAGCTCCAACGGGACAGGCGACAATGGAAAACTGTTTTTT CASSSNGTGDNGKLFF
TRBD2 TRBJ2-2 TRBV5-1 - TGCGCCAGCAGCCTATCTAGCGGGGGCAACACCGGGGAGCTGTTTTTT CASSLSSGGNTGELFF
- TRBJ2-1 TRBV5-1 many TGCGCCAGCAGCTTGGGGCTAGCCGATGAGCAGTTCTTC CASSLGLADEQFF